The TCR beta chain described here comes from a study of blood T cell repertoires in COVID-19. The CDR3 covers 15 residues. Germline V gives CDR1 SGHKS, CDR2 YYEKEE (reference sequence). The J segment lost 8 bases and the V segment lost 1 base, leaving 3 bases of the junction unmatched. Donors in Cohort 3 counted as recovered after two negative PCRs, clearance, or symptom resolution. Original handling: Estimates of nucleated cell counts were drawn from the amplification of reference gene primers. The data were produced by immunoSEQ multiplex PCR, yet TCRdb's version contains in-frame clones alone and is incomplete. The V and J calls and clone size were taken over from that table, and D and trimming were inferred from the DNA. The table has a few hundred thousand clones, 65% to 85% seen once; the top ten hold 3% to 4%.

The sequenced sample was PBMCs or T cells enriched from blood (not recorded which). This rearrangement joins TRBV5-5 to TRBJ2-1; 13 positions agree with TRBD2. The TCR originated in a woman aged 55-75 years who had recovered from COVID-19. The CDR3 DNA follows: TGTGCCAGCAGCTTGAGACTAGCGGGAGGTCATGAGCAGTTCTTC. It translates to CASSLRLAGGHEQFF.